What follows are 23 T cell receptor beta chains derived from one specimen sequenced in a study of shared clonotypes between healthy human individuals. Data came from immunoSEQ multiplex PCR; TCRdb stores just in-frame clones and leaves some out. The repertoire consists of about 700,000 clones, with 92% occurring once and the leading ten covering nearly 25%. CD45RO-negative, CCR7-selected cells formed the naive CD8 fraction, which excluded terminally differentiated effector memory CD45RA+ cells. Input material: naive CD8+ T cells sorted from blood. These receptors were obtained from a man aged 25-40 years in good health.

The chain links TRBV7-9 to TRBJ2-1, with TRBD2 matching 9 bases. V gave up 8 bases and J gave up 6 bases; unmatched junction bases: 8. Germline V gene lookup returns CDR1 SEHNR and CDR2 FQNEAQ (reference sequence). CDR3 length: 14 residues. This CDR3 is CASRQREAFNEQFF. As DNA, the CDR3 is TGTGCCAGCCGTCAGCGGGAGGCTTTCAATGAGCAGTTCTTC.

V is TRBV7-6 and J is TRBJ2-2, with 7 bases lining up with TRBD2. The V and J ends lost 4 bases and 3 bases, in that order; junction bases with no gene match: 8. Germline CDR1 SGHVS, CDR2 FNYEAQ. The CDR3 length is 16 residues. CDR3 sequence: CASSSPGGRDTGELFF. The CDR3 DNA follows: TGTGCCAGCAGCTCCCCGGGAGGTCGGGACACCGGGGAGCTGTTTTTT. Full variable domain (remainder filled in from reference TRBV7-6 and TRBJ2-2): GAGVSQSPRYKVTKRGQDVALRCDPISGHVSLYWYRQALGQGPEFLTYFNYEAQQDKSGLPNDRFSAERPEGSISTLTIQRTEQRDSAMYRCASSSPGGRDTGELFFGEGSRLTVL.

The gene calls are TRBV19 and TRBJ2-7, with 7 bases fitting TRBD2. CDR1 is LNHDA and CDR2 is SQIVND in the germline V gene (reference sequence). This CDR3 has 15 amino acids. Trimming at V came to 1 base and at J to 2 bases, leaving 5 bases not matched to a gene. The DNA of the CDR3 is TGTGCCAGTAGTATAGGTCAGCGGGGAACCTACGAGCAGTACTTC. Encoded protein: CASSIGQRGTYEQYF.

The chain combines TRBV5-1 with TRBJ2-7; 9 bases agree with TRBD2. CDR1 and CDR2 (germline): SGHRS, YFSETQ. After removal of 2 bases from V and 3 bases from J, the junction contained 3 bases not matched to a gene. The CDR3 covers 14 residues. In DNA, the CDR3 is TGCGCCAGCAGCTTAGCGGGAGGTCGCTACGAGCAGTACTTC. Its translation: CASSLAGGRYEQYF.

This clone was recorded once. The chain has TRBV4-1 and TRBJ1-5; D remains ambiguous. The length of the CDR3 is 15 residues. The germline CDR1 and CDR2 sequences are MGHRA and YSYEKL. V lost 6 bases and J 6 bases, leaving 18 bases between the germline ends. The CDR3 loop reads CASRSNFESSQPQHF. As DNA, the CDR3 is TGCGCCAGCAGAAGTAACTTTGAATCCAGTCAGCCCCAGCATTTT.

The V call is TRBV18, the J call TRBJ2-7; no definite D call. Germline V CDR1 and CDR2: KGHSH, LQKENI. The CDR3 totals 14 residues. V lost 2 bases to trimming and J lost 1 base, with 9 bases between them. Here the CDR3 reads CASSPEGNSYEQYF. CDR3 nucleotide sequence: TGTGCCAGCTCACCAGAAGGAAATTCCTACGAGCAGTACTTC.

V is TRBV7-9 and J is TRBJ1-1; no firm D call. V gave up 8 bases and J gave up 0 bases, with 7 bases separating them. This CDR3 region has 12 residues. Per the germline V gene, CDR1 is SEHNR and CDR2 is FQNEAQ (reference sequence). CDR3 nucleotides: TGTGCCAGCCGAAAGTTGAACACTGAAGCTTTCTTT. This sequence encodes CASRKLNTEAFF.

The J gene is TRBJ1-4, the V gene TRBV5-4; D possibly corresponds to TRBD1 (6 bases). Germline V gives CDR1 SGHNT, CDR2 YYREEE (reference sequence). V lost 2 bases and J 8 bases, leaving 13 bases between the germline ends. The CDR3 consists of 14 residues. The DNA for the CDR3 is TGTGCCAGCAGCTTCGGTGGGGGCCTGGAAAAACTGTTTTTT. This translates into CASSFGGGLEKLFF.

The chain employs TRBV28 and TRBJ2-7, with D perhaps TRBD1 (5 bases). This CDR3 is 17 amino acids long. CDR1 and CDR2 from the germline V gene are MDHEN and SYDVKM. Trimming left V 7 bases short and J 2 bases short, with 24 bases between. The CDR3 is CASTKPFQGRRTYEQYF. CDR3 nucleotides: TGTGCCAGCACCAAACCGTTCCAGGGTAGAAGGACCTACGAGCAGTACTTC.

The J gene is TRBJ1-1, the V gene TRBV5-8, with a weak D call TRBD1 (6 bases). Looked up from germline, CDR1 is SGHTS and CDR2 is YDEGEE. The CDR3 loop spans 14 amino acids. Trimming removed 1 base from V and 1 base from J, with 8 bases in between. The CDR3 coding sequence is TGTGCCAGCAGCTTGCGGACAGAGAACACTGAAGCTTTCTTT. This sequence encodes CASSLRTENTEAFF.

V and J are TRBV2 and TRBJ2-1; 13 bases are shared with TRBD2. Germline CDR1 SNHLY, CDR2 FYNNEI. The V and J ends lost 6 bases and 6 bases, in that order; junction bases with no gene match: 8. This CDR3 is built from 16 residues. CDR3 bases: TGTGCCAGCAGGGCGACTAGCGGGAGGATGGGCAATGAGCAGTTCTTC. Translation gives CASRATSGRMGNEQFF.

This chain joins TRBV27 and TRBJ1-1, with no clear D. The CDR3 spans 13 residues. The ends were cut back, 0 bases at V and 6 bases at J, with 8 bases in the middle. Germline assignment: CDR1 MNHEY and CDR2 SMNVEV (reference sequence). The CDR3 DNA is TGTGCCAGCAGTTTATCGTTAGGCTCTGAAGCTTTCTTT. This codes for CASSLSLGSEAFF.

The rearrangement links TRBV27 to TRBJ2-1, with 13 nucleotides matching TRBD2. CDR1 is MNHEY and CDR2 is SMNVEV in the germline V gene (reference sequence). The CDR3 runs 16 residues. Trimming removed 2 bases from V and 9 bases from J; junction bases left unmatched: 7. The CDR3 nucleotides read TGTGCCAGCAGTTTACCACTAGCGGGAGGGCCTCCTGAGCAGTTCTTC. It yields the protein CASSLPLAGGPPEQFF.

The DNA for the CDR3 is TGTGCCAGCAGCTTATCGGGGGCTCCCACAGATACGCAGTATTTT. The encoded protein is CASSLSGAPTDTQYF. The chain combines TRBV7-3 with TRBJ2-3; D is perhaps TRBD1 or TRBD2 (6 bases each). The V end was cut by 2 bases, the J end by 2 bases, with 11 bases between. Looked up from germline, CDR1 is SGHTA and CDR2 is FQGTGA. CDR3 size: 15 residues.

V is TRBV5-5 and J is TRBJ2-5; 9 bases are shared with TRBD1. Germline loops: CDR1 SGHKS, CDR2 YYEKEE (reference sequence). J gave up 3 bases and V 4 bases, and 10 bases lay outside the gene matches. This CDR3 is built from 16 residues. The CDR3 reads CASSNHRGLGEETQYF. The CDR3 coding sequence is TGTGCCAGCAGCAACCACAGGGGGCTTGGGGAAGAGACCCAGTACTTC.

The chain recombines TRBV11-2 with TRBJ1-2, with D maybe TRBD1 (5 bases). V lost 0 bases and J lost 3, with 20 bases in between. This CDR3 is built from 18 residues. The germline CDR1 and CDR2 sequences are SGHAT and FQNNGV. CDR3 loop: CASSLDLPYGGIDYGYTF. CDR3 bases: TGTGCCAGCAGCTTAGATCTCCCTTACGGGGGGATTGACTATGGCTACACCTTC.

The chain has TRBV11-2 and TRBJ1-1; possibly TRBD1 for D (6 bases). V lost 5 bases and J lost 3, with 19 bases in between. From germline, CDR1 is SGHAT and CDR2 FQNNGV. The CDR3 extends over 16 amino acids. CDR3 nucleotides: TGTGCCAGCAGCCATGGACAGTTGGGGTTGGACACTGAAGCTTTCTTT. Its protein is CASSHGQLGLDTEAFF.

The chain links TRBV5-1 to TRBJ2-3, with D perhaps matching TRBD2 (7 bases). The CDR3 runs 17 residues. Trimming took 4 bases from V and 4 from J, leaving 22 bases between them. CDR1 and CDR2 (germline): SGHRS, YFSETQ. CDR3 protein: CASSPPVRRGPSDTQYF. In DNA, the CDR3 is TGCGCCAGCAGCCCACCGGTTAGGCGGGGGCCATCAGATACGCAGTATTTT. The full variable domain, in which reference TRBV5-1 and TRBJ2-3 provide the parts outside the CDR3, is KAGVTQTPRYLIKTRGQQVTLSCSPISGHRSVSWYQQTPGQGLQFLFEYFSETQRNKGNFPGRFSGRQFSNSRSEMNVSTLELGDSALYLCASSPPVRRGPSDTQYFGPGTRLTVL.

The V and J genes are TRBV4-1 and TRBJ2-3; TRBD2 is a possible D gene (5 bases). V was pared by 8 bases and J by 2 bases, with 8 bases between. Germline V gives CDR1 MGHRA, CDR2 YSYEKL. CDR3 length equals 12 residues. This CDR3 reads CASRGNTDTQYF. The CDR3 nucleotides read TGCGCCAGCCGAGGGAACACAGATACGCAGTATTTT.

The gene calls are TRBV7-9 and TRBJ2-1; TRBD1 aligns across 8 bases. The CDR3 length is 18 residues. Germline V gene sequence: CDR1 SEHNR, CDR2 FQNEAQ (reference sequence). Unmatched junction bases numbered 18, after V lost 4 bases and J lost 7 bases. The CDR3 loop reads CASSSTTGAVGLRNEQFF. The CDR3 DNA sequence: TGTGCCAGCAGCTCGACGACAGGGGCCGTCGGCCTCAGAAATGAGCAGTTCTTC. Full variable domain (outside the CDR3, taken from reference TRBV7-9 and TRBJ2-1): DTGVSQNPRHKITKRGQNVTFRCDPISEHNRLYWYRQTLGQGPEFLTYFQNEAQLEKSRLLSDRFSAERPKGSFSTLEIQRTEQGDSAMYLCASSSTTGAVGLRNEQFFGPGTRLTVL.

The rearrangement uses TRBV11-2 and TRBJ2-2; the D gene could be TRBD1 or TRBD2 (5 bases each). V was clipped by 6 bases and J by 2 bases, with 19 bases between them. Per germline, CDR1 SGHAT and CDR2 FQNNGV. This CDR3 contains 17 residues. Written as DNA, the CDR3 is TGTGCCAGCAGAGAGGCCGGGGCACCTCCTAACACCGGGGAGCTGTTTTTT. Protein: CASREAGAPPNTGELFF.

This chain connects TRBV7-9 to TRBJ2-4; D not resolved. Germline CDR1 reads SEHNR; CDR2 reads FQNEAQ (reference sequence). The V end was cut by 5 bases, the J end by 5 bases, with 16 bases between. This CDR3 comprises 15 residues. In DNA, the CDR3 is TGTGCCAGCAGCCGAGACAACGCAGATCAAAACATTCAGTACTTC. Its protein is CASSRDNADQNIQYF.

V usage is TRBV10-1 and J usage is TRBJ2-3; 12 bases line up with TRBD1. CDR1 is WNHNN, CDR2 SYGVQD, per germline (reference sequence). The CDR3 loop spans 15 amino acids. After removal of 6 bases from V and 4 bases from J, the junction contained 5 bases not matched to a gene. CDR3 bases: TGCGCCAGCAGGGAGGGGACAGGGGGCGCAGATACGCAGTATTTT. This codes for CASREGTGGADTQYF.